This passage covers 28 T cell receptor beta chains from one sample sequenced in a study of graft-versus-host responses after intestinal transplantation. These TCRs are of unknown antigen specificity. TCRdb's table, derived via immunoSEQ multiplex PCR, lists solely in-frame clones and lacks some. Of tens of thousands of clones listed, less than 95% were seen once; the top ten hold about 8%. The sample was unstimulated CD8+ T cells sorted from spleen or lymph node cells, taken before transplant. The receptor set was obtained from a human donor who was the organ donor for an intestinal transplant.

This CDR3 is CASSIKDRRDGYTF. The CDR3 DNA reads as TGTGCCAGTAGTATCAAGGACAGGAGGGATGGCTACACCTTC. The rearrangement joins TRBV19 to TRBJ1-2; the match to TRBD1 covers 7 bases. The CDR3 length is 14 residues. The V and J ends lost 3 bases and 6 bases, in that order; junction bases with no gene match: 7. CDR1 LNHDA and CDR2 SQIVND come from the germline V gene (reference sequence).

V gene TRBV19 combines with J gene TRBJ2-5; possibly TRBD2 for D (6 bases). This CDR3 contains 14 residues. V dropped 0 bases and J dropped 9 bases, with 14 bases sitting between them. Germline CDR1 and CDR2: LNHDA and SQIVND (reference sequence). The CDR3 DNA sequence: TGTGCCAGTAGTATAGATCCCCAGGTAGCGGCCCAGTACTTC. Amino acid sequence: CASSIDPQVAAQYF.

The rearrangement joins TRBV6-5 to TRBJ2-1, with D possibly matching TRBD1 (5 bases). CDR3 length: 14 residues. From germline, CDR1 is MNHEY and CDR2 SVGAGI. V lost 5 bases, J lost 8 bases, and 16 bases lay in between. The chain's CDR3 is CASSDIFKGHEQFF. DNA of the CDR3: TGTGCCAGCAGTGATATATTTAAGGGGCATGAGCAGTTCTTC.

The chain carries TRBV20-1 and TRBJ2-7; no clear D. This CDR3 comprises 11 residues. V was clipped by 6 bases and J by 3 bases, with 9 bases between them. Germline V gene lookup returns CDR1 DFQATT and CDR2 SNEGSKA (reference sequence). The CDR3 DNA is TGCAGTGCCAGGTTCGGCTACGAGCAGTACTTC. This gives the protein CSARFGYEQYF.

The V call is TRBV6-5, the J call TRBJ2-2; D perhaps matches TRBD1 (6 bases). This CDR3 comprises 13 residues. Trimming pared 6 bases from V and 6 bases from J, leaving 11 bases between. Germline-derived CDR1 and CDR2 are MNHEY and SVGAGI. The CDR3 nucleotides read TGTGCCAGCAGCCTAACAGGGTCCGGGGAGCTGTTTTTT. Protein product: CASSLTGSGELFF.

This chain uses TRBV19 with TRBJ2-7; D possibly matches TRBD1 or TRBD2 (6 bases each). Trimming removed 5 bases from V and 2 bases from J, with 16 bases in between. Germline V gene lookup returns CDR1 LNHDA and CDR2 SQIVND (reference sequence). The CDR3 length is 15 residues. The DNA for the CDR3 is TGTGCCAGTAGTCTGACAGGCCGCGGGACCTACGAGCAGTACTTC. Translating it yields CASSLTGRGTYEQYF.

With regard to this clone: This same CDR3 is encoded by further DNA sequences in the sample. This chain joins TRBV14 and TRBJ2-5; possibly TRBD2 for D (5 bases). Germline values: CDR1 SGHDN, CDR2 FVKESK. This CDR3 has 18 residues. The V end was cut by 3 bases, the J end by 1 base, with 21 bases between. As DNA, the CDR3 is TGTGCCAGCAGCCATCCGCGAGGGCTGAGGATCCTCCAAGAGACCCAGTACTTC. Its protein is CASSHPRGLRILQETQYF. Together with reference TRBV14 and TRBJ2-5, the CDR3 gives the full variable domain: EAGVTQFPSHSVIEKGQTVTLRCDPISGHDNLYWYRRVMGKEIKFLLHFVKESKQDESGMPNNRFLAERTGGTYSTLKVQPAELEDSGVYFCASSHPRGLRILQETQYFGPGTRLLVL.

J is TRBJ1-1 and V is TRBV5-4; no clear D gene. The germline V gene encodes CDR1 SGHNT and CDR2 YYREEE (reference sequence). V was clipped by 4 bases and J by 5 bases, with 9 bases between them. The CDR3 has 12 amino acids. CDR3 sequence reads: CASSGGGTEAFF. CDR3 DNA sequence: TGTGCCAGCAGCGGAGGAGGGACTGAAGCTTTCTTT.

The chain links TRBV6-1 to TRBJ2-3, with D tentatively TRBD1 or TRBD2 (5 bases each). This CDR3 comprises 17 residues. V was pared by 1 base and J by 2 bases, with 16 bases between. Germline CDR1 and CDR2: MNHNS and SASEGT. In DNA form, the CDR3 reads TGTGCCAGCAGTGAAGAGCTTAGGGGACCCCCCACAGATACGCAGTATTTT. Translating gives CASSEELRGPPTDTQYF.

Turning to this clone: The sample has other DNA sequences that encode this CDR3 too. This chain links TRBV5-1 with TRBJ2-7; D gene ambiguous. V lost 0 bases, J lost 3 bases, and 4 bases lay in between. Germline V gene lookup returns CDR1 SGHRS and CDR2 YFSETQ. This CDR3 is built from 12 residues. CDR3 sequence: CASSLGGYEQYF. DNA for the CDR3: TGCGCCAGCAGCTTGGGGGGCTACGAGCAGTACTTC.

The V gene is TRBV5-6, the J gene TRBJ2-7; 7 nucleotides match TRBD1. Germline-derived CDR1 and CDR2 are SGHDT and YYEEEE. Trimming cost V 3 bases and J 1 base; bases outside gene matches: 4. The CDR3 runs 14 residues. The CDR3 region has the DNA TGTGCCAGCAGCTCAGGACAGGAGTCCTACGAGCAGTACTTC. Its translation is CASSSGQESYEQYF.

The V gene is TRBV5-4, the J gene TRBJ2-3, with D tentatively TRBD1 or TRBD2 (5 bases each). CDR1 and CDR2 (germline): SGHNT, YYREEE (reference sequence). The V gene lost 2 bases and the J gene lost 4 bases, with 14 bases spanning the gap. This CDR3 contains 15 residues. CDR3 bases: TGTGCCAGCAGCTTTCGGGGCCCACCACCAGATACGCAGTATTTT. As protein: CASSFRGPPPDTQYF.

This chain uses TRBV29-1 with TRBJ1-1, with D maybe TRBD1 (5 bases). Trimming took off 1 base at V and 3 bases at J, with 12 bases between the two ends. This CDR3 is built from 14 residues. Germline V gives CDR1 SQVTM, CDR2 ANQGSEA. CDR3 in DNA: TGCAGCGTTGAAGTCTGGGGGGTATACACTGAAGCTTTCTTT. Its translation: CSVEVWGVYTEAFF.

The chain carries TRBV5-1 and TRBJ1-4; possibly TRBD1 for D (5 bases). Germline-derived CDR1 and CDR2 are SGHRS and YFSETQ. There are 13 residues in the CDR3. With 4 bases removed from V and 8 bases from J, the gap between germline ends came to 12 bases. CDR3: CASSPGLHEKLFF. The CDR3 bases are TGCGCCAGCAGCCCGGGACTGCACGAAAAACTGTTTTTT.

The chain couples TRBV6-5 to TRBJ1-5, with D possibly TRBD1 on 6 matching bases. V was pared by 7 bases and J by 11 bases, with 15 bases between. CDR1 and CDR2 from the germline V gene are MNHEY and SVGAGI. This CDR3 contains 12 residues. The CDR3 is CASTRGKKTQHF. CDR3 bases: TGTGCCAGCACCAGGGGTAAGAAGACCCAGCATTTT.

This chain links TRBV6-5 with TRBJ1-2; D not certain. Germline V gene sequence: CDR1 MNHEY, CDR2 SVGAGI. The CDR3 has 14 amino acids. Between the trimmed V and J ends, which lost 0 bases and 7 bases, there was a span of 12 bases. This CDR3 reads CASSYSSGVSGYTF. The CDR3 DNA is TGTGCCAGCAGTTACTCTTCTGGGGTCAGTGGCTACACCTTC.

Regarding this clone: The same CDR3 is also encoded by other DNA sequences in this sample. For the CDR3, the DNA is TGTGCCAGCAGCGTAGGAACCGACTATGGCTACACCTTC. It is translated as CASSVGTDYGYTF. The gene calls are TRBV9 and TRBJ1-2; D is ambiguous. V dropped 0 bases and J dropped 3 bases, with 6 bases sitting between them. CDR1 SGDLS and CDR2 YYNGEE come from the germline V gene. This CDR3 has 13 amino acids.

The chain recombines TRBV19 with TRBJ1-3; unclear D gene. CDR1 is LNHDA, CDR2 SQIVND, per germline (reference sequence). With 1 base removed from V and 0 bases from J, the gap between germline ends came to 7 bases. This CDR3 is built from 15 residues. CDR3 residues: CASSIGSSSGNTIYF. The CDR3 DNA follows: TGTGCCAGTAGTATAGGAAGCAGCTCTGGAAACACCATATATTTT.

The V gene is TRBV6-5, the J gene TRBJ1-1; D is undetermined. V dropped 8 bases and J dropped 0 bases, with 13 bases sitting between them. Germline V gives CDR1 MNHEY, CDR2 SVGAGI. The CDR3 totals 14 residues. In DNA form, the CDR3 reads TGTGCCAGCGATCCCGCCAGGATGAACACTGAAGCTTTCTTT. Amino acids: CASDPARMNTEAFF.

V usage is TRBV9 and J usage is TRBJ1-2; D perhaps matches TRBD1 (6 bases). CDR3 length: 14 amino acids. CDR1 and CDR2 (germline): SGDLS, YYNGEE. The V and J ends lost 2 bases and 0 bases respectively, with 8 bases between them. The CDR3 DNA reads TGTGCCAGCAGCGTGGGGACACCTAACTATGGCTACACCTTC. Amino acid sequence: CASSVGTPNYGYTF.

This clone showed up just a few times. The rearrangement links TRBV19 to TRBJ1-1, with 7 bases identical to TRBD1. This CDR3 comprises 17 residues. V lost 7 bases, J lost 3 bases, and 17 bases stayed unmatched. CDR1 is LNHDA, CDR2 SQIVND, per germline (reference sequence). The CDR3 protein is CASTEGAPLMVYTEAFF. The CDR3 coding sequence is TGTGCCAGTACGGAGGGGGCGCCTCTTATGGTATACACTGAAGCTTTCTTT.

This chain links TRBV27 with TRBJ2-1; perhaps TRBD2 as D (6 bases). With 2 bases removed from V and 6 bases from J, the gap between germline ends came to 11 bases. Germline lookup yields CDR1 MNHEY and CDR2 SMNVEV (reference sequence). The CDR3 length is 14 residues. The CDR3 coding sequence is TGTGCCAGCAGTTTAGGACTGGGGGGCAATGAGCAGTTCTTC. Protein: CASSLGLGGNEQFF.

This rearrangement joins TRBV11-3 to TRBJ2-7, with 13 bases identical to TRBD2. The CDR3 is made up of 16 amino acids. Germline CDR1 and CDR2: SGHNT and YENEEA. J lost 3 bases, V lost 4 bases, and 6 bases had no gene match. CDR3 residues: CASSSTSGGPNYEQYF. Written as DNA, the CDR3 is TGTGCCAGCAGCTCGACTAGCGGGGGGCCCAACTACGAGCAGTACTTC.

The chain is built from TRBV27 and TRBJ2-1; 10 nucleotides match TRBD1. The trim removed 5 bases at V and 4 bases at J, leaving 5 bases unmatched. The CDR3 contains 15 residues. CDR1 and CDR2 from the germline V gene are MNHEY and SMNVEV (reference sequence). CDR3 nucleotide sequence: TGTGCCAGCAGTGTAGGGACAGGGGTTTACAATGAGCAGTTCTTC. It yields the protein CASSVGTGVYNEQFF.

The rearrangement links TRBV10-2 to TRBJ2-7, with a tentative D call TRBD2 (6 bases). Trimming pared 2 bases from V and 5 bases from J, leaving 22 bases between. CDR1 is WSHSY, CDR2 SAAADI, per germline. CDR3 length: 17 amino acids. DNA for the CDR3: TGCGCCAGCAGTGAGAGAAGTGCCGGGACTTTTAACCACGAGCAGTACTTC. This sequence encodes CASSERSAGTFNHEQYF.

The chain combines TRBV27 with TRBJ2-7; 7 nucleotides align to TRBD2. Germline CDR1 reads MNHEY; CDR2 reads SMNVEV (reference sequence). This CDR3 is 15 amino acids long. After removal of 4 bases from V and 0 bases from J, the junction contained 6 bases not matched to a gene. The CDR3 DNA reads TGTGCCAGCAGTTCTAGGGGAGGGAGCTCCTACGAGCAGTACTTC. Translated: CASSSRGGSSYEQYF.

This sequence joins TRBV9 and TRBJ2-7; D may match TRBD1 or TRBD2 (6 bases each). Germline lookup yields CDR1 SGDLS and CDR2 YYNGEE. The CDR3 totals 15 residues. V was shortened by 4 bases and J by 4 bases, with 18 bases between the two germline ends. CDR3 loop: CASSRGTLLPYEQYF. CDR3 coding DNA: TGTGCCAGCAGCAGGGGGACTCTGCTCCCATACGAGCAGTACTTC.

The chain carries TRBV7-3 and TRBJ2-7, with 7 bases matching TRBD1. V lost 0 bases and J lost 3; bases outside the gene matches: 5. Per germline, CDR1 SGHTA and CDR2 FQGTGA. The CDR3 has 15 residues. As DNA, the CDR3 is TGTGCCAGCAGCTTAACAGGGGGCCTTGACTACGAGCAGTACTTC. Translated: CASSLTGGLDYEQYF.